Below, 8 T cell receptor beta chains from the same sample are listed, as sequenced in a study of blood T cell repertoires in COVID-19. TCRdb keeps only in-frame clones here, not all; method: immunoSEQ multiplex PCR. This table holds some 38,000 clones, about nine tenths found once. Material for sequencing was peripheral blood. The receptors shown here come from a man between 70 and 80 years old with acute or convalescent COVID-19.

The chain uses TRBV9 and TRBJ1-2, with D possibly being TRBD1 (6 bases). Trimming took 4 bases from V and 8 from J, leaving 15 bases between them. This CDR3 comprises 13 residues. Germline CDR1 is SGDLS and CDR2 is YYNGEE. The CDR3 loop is CASSFPGGAGYTF. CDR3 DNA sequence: TGTGCCAGCAGCTTTCCGGGGGGCGCGGGCTACACCTTC. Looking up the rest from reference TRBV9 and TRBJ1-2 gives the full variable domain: DSGVTQTPKHLITATGQRVTLRCSPRSGDLSVYWYQQSLDQGLQFLIQYYNGEERAKGNILERFSAQQFPDLHSELNLSSLELGDSALYFCASSFPGGAGYTFGSGTRLTVV.

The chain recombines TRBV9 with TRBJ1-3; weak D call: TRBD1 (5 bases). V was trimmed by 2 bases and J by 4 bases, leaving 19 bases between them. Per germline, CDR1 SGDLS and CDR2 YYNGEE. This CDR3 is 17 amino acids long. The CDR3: CASSVGAGKVVGNTIYF. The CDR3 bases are TGTGCCAGCAGCGTTGGGGCAGGGAAAGTAGTCGGAAACACCATATATTTT.

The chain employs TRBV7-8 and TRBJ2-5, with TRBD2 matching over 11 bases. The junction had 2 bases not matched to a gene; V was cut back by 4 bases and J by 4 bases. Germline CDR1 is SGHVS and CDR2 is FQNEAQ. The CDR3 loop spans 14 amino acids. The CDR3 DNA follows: TGTGCCAGCAGCTCTCTAGCGGGAGGAGAGACCCAGTACTTC. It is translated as CASSSLAGGETQYF.

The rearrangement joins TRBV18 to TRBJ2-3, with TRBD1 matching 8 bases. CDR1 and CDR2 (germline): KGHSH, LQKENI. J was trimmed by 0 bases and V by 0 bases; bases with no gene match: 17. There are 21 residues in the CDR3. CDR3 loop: CASSPPRTGIPQITSTDTQYF. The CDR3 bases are TGTGCCAGCTCACCACCTCGGACAGGGATTCCCCAAATCACTAGCACAGATACGCAGTATTTT.

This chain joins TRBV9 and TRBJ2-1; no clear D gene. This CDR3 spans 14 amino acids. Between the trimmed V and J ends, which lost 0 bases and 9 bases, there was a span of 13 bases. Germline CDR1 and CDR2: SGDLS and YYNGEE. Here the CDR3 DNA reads TGTGCCAGCAGCGTAGCTCTCCGGTCGGGTGAGCAGTTCTTC. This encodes CASSVALRSGEQFF. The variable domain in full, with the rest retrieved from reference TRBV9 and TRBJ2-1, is DSGVTQTPKHLITATGQRVTLRCSPRSGDLSVYWYQQSLDQGLQFLIQYYNGEERAKGNILERFSAQQFPDLHSELNLSSLELGDSALYFCASSVALRSGEQFFGPGTRLTVL.

CDR3 DNA: TGCGCCAGCAGCACAGACGGGCTGGGGACTTACGAGCAGTACTTC. It yields the protein CASSTDGLGTYEQYF. The chain is built from TRBV5-1 and TRBJ2-7; D possibly corresponds to TRBD2 (6 bases). Trimming took 4 bases from V and 4 from J, leaving 18 bases between them. Germline V gene sequence: CDR1 SGHRS, CDR2 YFSETQ. The CDR3 is 15 residues long.

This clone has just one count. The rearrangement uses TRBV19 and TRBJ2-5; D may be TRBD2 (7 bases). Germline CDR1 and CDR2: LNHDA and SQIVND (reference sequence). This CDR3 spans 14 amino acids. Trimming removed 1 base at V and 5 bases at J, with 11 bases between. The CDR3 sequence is CASSIGRGGETQYF. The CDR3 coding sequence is TGTGCCAGTAGTATAGGCAGGGGAGGGGAGACCCAGTACTTC.

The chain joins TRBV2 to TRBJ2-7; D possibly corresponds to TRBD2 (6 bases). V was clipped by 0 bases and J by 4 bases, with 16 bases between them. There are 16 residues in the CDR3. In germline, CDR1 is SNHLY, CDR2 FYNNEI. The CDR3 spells CASSEALPGVGYEQYF. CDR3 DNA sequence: TGTGCCAGCAGTGAAGCGCTACCGGGAGTAGGGTACGAGCAGTACTTC. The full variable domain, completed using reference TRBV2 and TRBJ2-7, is EPEVTQTPSHQVTQMGQEVILRCVPISNHLYFYWYRQILGQKVEFLVSFYNNEISEKSEIFDDQFSVERPDGSNFTLKIRSTKLEDSAMYFCASSEALPGVGYEQYFGPGTRLTVT.